This TCR beta chain was documented in a study of T cells after yellow fever vaccination. CDR3 size: 16 residues. Trimming removed 0 bases from V and 2 bases from J, with 13 bases in between. Germline V gene sequence: CDR1 MGHRA, CDR2 YSYEKL. MiXCR was run by TCRdb on the 5' RACE reads, yielding one entry per CDR3 protein. The repertoire includes about 630,000 distinct CDR3 sequences, over 9% of them detected once, and under 15% sits in the top ten. The chain combines TRBV4-1 with TRBJ1-2, with D possibly being TRBD1 (5 bases). The sample here was PBMCs, taken on the day of the yellow fever booster vaccination. The sequence was collected from a man under 40 who received the YFV17D yellow fever vaccine. In nucleotides, the CDR3 is TGCGCCAGCAGCCAAGACCGTGTCAGGGCAAACTATGGCTACACCTTC. This codes for CASSQDRVRANYGYTF.